This TCR beta chain was observed in a study of OX40 agonist ivuxolimab in advanced cancers. On the study more broadly: Dose-escalation cases comprised hepatocellular carcinoma, melanoma, renal cell or head and neck cancer. A partial response was reached by three patients: one with hepatocellular carcinoma and two with cutaneous melanoma.

Overall study findings and caveats: People who partly responded at 0.1-3.0 mg/kg had some of the least clonal expansion seen. Clonal expansion was seen in CD4+ and CD8+ blood T cells by week 6 at 0.1 to 3.0 mg/kg.

Here immunoSEQ multiplex PCR was the method, and the copy in TCRdb shows in-frame clones only, minus some. The repertoire holds 30,000 to 35,000 clones, 84% seen once, with 1.5% to 2% in the top ten. Concerning this clone: Its antigen is as yet unknown.

The CDR3 consists of 17 residues. The germline CDR1 and CDR2 sequences are SGDLS and YYNGEE. The V end lost 4 bases, the J end lost 1 base, and 20 bases lay between the germline ends. This TCR came from an adult with an advanced solid tumor such as melanoma, head and neck, liver or kidney cancer. This sequence joins TRBV9 and TRBJ1-1; D unresolved. Sequenced here: CD4+ or CD8+ T cells sorted from blood, sampled in a trial of the OX40 agonist ivuxolimab. The DNA for the CDR3 is TGTGCCAGCAGCCCGCTTTTTCGGGGTCAAAAGAACACTGAAGCTTTCTTT. It specifies CASSPLFRGQKNTEAFF.